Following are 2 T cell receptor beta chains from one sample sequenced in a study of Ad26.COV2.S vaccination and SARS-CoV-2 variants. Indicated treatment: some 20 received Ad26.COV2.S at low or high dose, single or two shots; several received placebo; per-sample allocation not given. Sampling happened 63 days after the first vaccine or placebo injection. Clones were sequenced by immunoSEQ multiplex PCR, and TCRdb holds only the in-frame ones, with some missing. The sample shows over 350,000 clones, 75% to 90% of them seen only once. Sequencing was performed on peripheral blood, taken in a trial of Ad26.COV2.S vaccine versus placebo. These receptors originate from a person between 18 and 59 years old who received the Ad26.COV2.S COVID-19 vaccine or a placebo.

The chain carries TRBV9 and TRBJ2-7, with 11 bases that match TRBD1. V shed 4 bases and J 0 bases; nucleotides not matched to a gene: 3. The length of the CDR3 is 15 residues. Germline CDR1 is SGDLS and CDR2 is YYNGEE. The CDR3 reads CASSPDRGLSYEQYF. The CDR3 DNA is TGTGCCAGCAGCCCGGACAGGGGGCTCTCCTACGAGCAGTACTTC. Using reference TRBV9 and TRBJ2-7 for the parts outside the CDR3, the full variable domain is DSGVTQTPKHLITATGQRVTLRCSPRSGDLSVYWYQQSLDQGLQFLIQYYNGEERAKGNILERFSAQQFPDLHSELNLSSLELGDSALYFCASSPDRGLSYEQYFGPGTRLTVT.

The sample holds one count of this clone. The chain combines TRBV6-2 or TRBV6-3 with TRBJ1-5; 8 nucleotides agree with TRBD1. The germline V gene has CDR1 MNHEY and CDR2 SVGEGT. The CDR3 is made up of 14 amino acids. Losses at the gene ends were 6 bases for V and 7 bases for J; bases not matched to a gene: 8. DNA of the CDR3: TGTGCCAGCAGCCTGACAGGGGCAGGCCAGCCCCAGCATTTT. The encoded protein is CASSLTGAGQPQHF.